This T cell receptor beta chain was documented in a study of blood T cell repertoires in COVID-19. Turning to the study itself: Spain, Italy and the United States supplied samples that represented acute and convalescent COVID-19. The analysed material was cDNA or gDNA that came from T cells, B-cell-depleted T cells, or PBMCs.

Original analysis: Quantification of nucleated cells was approximated via reference gene primer amplification. Some clones are missing from TCRdb's copy, which holds only in-frame ones; the method was immunoSEQ multiplex PCR. Clonal size and the V and J genes are those of that table, whereas D and trimming came from the DNA. The sample includes hundreds of thousands of clones, 87% of them seen just once. The CDR3 sequence is 16 residues long. The ends lost 5 bases at V and 0 bases at J; junction bases unmatched: 6. Per the germline V gene, CDR1 is SGHVS and CDR2 is FQNEAQ. The chain employs TRBV7-8 and TRBJ1-1; 10 positions agree with TRBD1. The sequenced material came from peripheral blood. This clonotype was obtained from a woman in her forties who had recovered from COVID-19. The CDR3 region is CASSRQGARLNTEAFF. As DNA, the CDR3 is TGTGCCAGCAGCAGACAGGGGGCTCGATTGAACACTGAAGCTTTCTTT.